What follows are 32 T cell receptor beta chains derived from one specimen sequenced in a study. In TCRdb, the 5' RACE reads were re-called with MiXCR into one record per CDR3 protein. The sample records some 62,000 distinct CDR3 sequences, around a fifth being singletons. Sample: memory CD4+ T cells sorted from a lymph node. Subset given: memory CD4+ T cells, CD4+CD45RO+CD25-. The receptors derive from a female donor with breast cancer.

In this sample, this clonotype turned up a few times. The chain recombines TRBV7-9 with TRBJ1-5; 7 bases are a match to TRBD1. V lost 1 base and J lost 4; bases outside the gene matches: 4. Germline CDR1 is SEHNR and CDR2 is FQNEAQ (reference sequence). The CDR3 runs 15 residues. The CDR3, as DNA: TGTGCCAGCAGCTTAGACAGGGGAAGAAATCAGCCCCAGCATTTT. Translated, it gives CASSLDRGRNQPQHF.

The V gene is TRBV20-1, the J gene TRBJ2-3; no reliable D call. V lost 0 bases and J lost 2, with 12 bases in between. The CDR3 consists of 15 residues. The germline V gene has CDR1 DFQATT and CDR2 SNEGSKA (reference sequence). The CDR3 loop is CSAREYPKNTDTQYF. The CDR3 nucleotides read TGCAGTGCTAGAGAATATCCTAAAAACACAGATACGCAGTATTTT.

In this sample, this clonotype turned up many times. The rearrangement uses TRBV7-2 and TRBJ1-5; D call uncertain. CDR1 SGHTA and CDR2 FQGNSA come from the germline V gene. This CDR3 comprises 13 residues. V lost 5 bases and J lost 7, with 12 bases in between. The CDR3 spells CASSRGLIQPQHF. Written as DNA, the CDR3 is TGTGCCAGCAGCCGCGGGTTGATCCAGCCCCAGCATTTT.

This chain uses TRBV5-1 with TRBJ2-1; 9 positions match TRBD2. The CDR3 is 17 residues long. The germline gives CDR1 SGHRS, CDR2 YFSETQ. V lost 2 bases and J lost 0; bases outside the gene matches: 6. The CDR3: CASSLSGRPSSYNEQFF. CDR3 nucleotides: TGCGCCAGCAGCTTAAGCGGGAGGCCCAGCTCCTACAATGAGCAGTTCTTC.

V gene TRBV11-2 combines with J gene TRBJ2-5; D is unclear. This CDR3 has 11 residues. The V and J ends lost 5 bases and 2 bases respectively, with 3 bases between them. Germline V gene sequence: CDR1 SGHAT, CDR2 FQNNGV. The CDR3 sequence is CASSRQETQYF. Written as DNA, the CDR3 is TGTGCCAGCAGCCGACAAGAGACCCAGTACTTC.

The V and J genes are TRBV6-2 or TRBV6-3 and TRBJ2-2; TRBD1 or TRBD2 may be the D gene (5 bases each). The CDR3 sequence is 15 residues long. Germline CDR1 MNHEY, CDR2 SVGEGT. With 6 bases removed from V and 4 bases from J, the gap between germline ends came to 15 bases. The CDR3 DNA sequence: TGTGCCAGCAGAATCAGGGTGGGAGCCACCGGGGAGCTGTTTTTT. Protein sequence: CASRIRVGATGELFF.

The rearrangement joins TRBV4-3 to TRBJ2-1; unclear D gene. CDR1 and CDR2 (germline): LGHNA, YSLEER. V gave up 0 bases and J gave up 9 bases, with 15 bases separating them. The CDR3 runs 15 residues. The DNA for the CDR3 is TGCGCCAGCAGCCAAGATCTAGGTAGCAGTATTGAGCAGTTCTTC. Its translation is CASSQDLGSSIEQFF.

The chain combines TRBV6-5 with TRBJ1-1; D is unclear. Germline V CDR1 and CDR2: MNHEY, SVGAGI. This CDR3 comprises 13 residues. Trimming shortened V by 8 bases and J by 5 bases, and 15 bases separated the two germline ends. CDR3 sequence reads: CASSRYSGTEAFF. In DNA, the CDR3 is TGTGCCAGCTCCCGGTACAGCGGGACTGAAGCTTTCTTT.

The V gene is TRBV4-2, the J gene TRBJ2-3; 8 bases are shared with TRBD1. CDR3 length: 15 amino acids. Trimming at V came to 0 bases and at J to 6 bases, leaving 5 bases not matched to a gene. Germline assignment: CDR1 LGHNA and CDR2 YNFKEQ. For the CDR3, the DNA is TGTGCCAGCAGCCAAGACAGACAGGGGCACGATACGCAGTATTTT. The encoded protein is CASSQDRQGHDTQYF.

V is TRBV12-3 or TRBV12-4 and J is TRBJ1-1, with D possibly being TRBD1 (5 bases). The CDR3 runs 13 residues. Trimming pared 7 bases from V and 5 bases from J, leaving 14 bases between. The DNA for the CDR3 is TGTGCCAGCAAACAGGCGGCGGGGACTGAAGCTTTCTTT. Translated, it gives CASKQAAGTEAFF.

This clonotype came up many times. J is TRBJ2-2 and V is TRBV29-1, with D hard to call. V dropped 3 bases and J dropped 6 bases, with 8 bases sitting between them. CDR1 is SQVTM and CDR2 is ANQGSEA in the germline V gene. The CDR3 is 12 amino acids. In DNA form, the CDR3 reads TGCAGCGTTGATATGGCACCCGGGGAGCTGTTTTTT. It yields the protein CSVDMAPGELFF.

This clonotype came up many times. CDR3 DNA sequence: TGTGCCAGCAGCCCACAAGCAGACAATAACTATGGCTACACCTTC. Encoded protein: CASSPQADNNYGYTF. The rearrangement joins TRBV6-5 to TRBJ1-2; no firm D call. This CDR3 comprises 15 residues. Trimming took 6 bases from V and 1 from J, leaving 15 bases between them. The germline gives CDR1 MNHEY, CDR2 SVGAGI.

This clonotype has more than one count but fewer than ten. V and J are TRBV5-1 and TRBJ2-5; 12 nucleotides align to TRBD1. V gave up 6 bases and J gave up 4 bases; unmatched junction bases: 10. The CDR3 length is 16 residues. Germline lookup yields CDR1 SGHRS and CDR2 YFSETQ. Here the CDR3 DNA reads TGCGCCAGCACGATTCAAGGGACAGGGGGCCTAGAGACCCAGTACTTC. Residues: CASTIQGTGGLETQYF.

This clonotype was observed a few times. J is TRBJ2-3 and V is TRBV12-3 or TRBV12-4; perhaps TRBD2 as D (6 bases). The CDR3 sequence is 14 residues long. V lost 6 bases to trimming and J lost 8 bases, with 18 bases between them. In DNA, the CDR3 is TGTGCCAGCAGGACCGGGACGGCCGGGAGTACGCAGTATTTT. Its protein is CASRTGTAGSTQYF.

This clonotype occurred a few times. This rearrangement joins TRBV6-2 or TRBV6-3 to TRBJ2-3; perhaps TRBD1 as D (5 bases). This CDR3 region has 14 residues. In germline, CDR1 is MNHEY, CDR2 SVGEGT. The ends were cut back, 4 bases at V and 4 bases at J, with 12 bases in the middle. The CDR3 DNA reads TGTGCCAGCAGTTCGGTTCAGGGTTCAGATACGCAGTATTTT. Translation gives CASSSVQGSDTQYF.

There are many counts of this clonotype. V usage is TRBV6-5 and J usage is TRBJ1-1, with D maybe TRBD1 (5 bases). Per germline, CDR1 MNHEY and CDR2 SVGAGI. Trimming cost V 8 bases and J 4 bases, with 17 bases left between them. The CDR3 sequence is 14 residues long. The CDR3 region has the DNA TGTGCCAGCCGCAATCATGACAGATCCACTGAAGCTTTCTTT. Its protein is CASRNHDRSTEAFF.

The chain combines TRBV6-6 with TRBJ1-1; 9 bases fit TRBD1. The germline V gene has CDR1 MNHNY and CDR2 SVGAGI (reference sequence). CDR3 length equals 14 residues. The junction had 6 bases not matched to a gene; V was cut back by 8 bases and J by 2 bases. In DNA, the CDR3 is TGTGCCAGCTCTGAGACAGGGGGAAACACTGAAGCTTTCTTT. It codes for CASSETGGNTEAFF.

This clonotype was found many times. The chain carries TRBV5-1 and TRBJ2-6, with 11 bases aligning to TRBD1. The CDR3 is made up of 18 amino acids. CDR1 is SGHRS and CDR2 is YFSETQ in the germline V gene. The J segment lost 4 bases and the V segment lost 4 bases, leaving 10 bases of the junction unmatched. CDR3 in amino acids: CASSRRTGGSKGANVLTF. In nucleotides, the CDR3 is TGCGCCAGCAGCCGCAGGACAGGGGGCTCTAAAGGGGCCAACGTCCTGACTTTC.

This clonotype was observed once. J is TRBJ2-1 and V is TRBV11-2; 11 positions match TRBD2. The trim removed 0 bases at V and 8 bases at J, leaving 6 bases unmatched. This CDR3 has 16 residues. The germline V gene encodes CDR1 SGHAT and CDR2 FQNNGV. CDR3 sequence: CASSLDQTSGIDEQFF. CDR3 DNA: TGTGCCAGCAGCTTAGATCAGACTAGCGGGATTGATGAGCAGTTCTTC.

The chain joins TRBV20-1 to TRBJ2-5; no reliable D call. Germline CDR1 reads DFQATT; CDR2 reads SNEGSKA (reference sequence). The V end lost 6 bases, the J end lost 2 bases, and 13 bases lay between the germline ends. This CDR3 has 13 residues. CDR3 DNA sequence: TGCAGTGCGCCTAGACTCACACAAGAGACCCAGTACTTC. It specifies CSAPRLTQETQYF.

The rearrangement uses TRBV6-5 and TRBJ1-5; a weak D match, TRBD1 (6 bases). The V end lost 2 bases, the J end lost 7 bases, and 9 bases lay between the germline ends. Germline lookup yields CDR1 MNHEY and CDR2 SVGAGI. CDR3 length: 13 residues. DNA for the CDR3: TGTGCCAGCAGTTACCAAGGGGGGCAGCCCCAGCATTTT. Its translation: CASSYQGGQPQHF.

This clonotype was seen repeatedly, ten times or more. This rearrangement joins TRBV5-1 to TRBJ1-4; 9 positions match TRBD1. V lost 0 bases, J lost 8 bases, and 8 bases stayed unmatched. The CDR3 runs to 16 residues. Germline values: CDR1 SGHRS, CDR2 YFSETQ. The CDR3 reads CASSLAVQGAGEKLFF. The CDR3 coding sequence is TGCGCCAGCAGCTTGGCCGTACAGGGGGCAGGGGAAAAACTGTTTTTT.

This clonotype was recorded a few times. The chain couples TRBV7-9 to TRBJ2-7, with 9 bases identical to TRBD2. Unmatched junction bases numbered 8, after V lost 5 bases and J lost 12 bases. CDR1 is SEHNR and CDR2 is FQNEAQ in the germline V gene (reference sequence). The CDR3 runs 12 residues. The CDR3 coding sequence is TGTGCCAGCAGCCAAGATAGCGGGAGTGCGTACTTC. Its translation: CASSQDSGSAYF.

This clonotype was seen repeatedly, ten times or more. CDR3 sequence reads: CASSGTVNGYTF. The CDR3, as DNA: TGTGCCAGCAGTGGGACAGTTAATGGCTACACCTTC. The V gene is TRBV28, the J gene TRBJ1-2; 7 positions agree with TRBD1. The ends lost 5 bases at V and 6 bases at J; junction bases unmatched: 3. Germline CDR1 is MDHEN and CDR2 is SYDVKM. The CDR3 covers 12 residues.

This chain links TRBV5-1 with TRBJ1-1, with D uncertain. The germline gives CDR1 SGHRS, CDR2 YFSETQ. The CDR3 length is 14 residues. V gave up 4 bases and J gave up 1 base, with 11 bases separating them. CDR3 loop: CASSPQSGNTEAFF. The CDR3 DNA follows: TGCGCCAGCAGCCCCCAATCGGGGAACACTGAAGCTTTCTTT.

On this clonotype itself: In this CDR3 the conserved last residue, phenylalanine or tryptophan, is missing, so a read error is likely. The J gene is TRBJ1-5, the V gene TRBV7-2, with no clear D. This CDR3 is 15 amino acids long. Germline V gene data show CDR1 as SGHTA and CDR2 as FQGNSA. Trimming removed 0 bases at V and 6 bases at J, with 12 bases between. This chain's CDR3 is CASSLASVGRQPQHS. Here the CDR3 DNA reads TGTGCCAGCAGCTTAGCTAGCGTTGGCCGTCAGCCCCAGCATTCT.

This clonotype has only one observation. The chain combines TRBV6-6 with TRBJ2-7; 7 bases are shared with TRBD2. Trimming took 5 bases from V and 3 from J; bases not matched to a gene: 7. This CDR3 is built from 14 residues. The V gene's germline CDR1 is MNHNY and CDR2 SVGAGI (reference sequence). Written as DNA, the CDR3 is TGTGCCAGCAGTAGCGGGAATTTACTCTACGAGCAGTACTTC. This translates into CASSSGNLLYEQYF.

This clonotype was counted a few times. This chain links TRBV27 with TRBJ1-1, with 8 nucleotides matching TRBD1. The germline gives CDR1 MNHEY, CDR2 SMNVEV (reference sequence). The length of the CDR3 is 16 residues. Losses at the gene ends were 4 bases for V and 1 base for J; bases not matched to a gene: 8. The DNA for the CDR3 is TGTGCCAGCAGTTCCAACCCCGGACAGGGGAACACTGAAGCTTTCTTT. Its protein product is CASSSNPGQGNTEAFF.

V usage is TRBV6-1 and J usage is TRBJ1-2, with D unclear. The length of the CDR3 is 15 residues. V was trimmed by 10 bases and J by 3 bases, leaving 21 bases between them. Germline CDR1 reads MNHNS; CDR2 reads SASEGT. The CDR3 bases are TGTGCCACGCGCCAGCACGTTAGGACGGACTATGGCTACACCTTC. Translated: CATRQHVRTDYGYTF.

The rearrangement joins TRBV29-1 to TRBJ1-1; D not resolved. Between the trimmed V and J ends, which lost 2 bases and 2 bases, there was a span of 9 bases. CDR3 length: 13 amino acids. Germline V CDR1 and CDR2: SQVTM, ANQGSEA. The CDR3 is CSVEKEFNTEAFF. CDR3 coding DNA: TGCAGCGTTGAAAAGGAGTTCAACACTGAAGCTTTCTTT.

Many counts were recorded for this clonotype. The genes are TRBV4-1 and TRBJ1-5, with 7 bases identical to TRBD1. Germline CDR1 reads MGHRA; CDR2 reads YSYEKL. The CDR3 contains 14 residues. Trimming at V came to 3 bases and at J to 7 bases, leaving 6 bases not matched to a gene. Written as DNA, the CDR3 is TGCGCCAGCAGCCAGCAGCAGGGGGAGCAGCCCCAGCATTTT. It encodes CASSQQQGEQPQHF.

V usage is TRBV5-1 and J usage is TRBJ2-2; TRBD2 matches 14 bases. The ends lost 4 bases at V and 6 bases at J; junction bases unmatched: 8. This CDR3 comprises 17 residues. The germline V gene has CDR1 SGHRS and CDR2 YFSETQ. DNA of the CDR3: TGCGCCAGCAGCCCCGGACTAGCGGGAGGAAGGGCCGGGGAGCTGTTTTTT. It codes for CASSPGLAGGRAGELFF.